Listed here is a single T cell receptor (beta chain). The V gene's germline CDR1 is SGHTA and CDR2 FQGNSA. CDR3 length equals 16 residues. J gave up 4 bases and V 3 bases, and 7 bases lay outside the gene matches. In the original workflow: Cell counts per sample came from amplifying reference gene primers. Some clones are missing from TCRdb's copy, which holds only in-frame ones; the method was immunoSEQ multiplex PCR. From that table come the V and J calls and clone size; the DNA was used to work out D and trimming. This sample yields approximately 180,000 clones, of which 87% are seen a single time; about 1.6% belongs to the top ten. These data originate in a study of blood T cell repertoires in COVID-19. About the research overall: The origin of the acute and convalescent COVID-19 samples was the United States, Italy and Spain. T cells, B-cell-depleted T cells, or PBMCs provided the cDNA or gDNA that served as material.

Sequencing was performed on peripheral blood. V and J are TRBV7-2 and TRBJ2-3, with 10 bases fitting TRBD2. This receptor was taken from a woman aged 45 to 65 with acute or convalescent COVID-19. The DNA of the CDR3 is TGTGCCAGCAGCTTCGCGGGACTAGCGACTTCAGATACGCAGTATTTT. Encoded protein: CASSFAGLATSDTQYF.